This paragraph reports one TCR beta chain. TCRdb's copy holds only in-frame clones and misses some; the assay was immunoSEQ multiplex PCR. The sample comprises 300,000 to 350,000 clones, about nine tenths of which are singletons, and approximately 2.2% rests with the top ten. The sample is drawn from a study of blood T cell repertoires in COVID-19. V gave up 0 bases and J gave up 4 bases; unmatched junction bases: 9. CDR3 length: 19 amino acids. From germline, CDR1 is LGHDT and CDR2 YNNKEL (reference sequence). This chain uses TRBV3-1 (or the pseudogene TRBV3-2) with TRBJ2-1; 13 bases line up with TRBD2. The specimen was peripheral blood. This receptor was identified in a young man with active or convalescent COVID-19. CDR3 residues: CASSQDWRTSGSRYNEQFF. In DNA form, the CDR3 reads TGTGCCAGCAGCCAAGATTGGAGGACTAGCGGGAGTCGGTACAATGAGCAGTTCTTC.